Following are 5 T cell receptor beta chains from one sample sequenced in a study of cytomegalovirus exposure and HLA in healthy donors. 60 Vbeta and 13 Jbeta primers were used in PCR. Profiled with immunoSEQ multiplex PCR; TCRdb holds only in-frame clones, not every one. This table holds roughly 92,000 clones, under 90% found once. Sample: PBMCs. The receptors come from a woman aged 65 to 85 in good health and CMV-seropositive.

For the CDR3, the DNA is TGTGCCAGCTCAGCGGACAGGGTGGAGACCCAGTACTTC. It is translated as CASSADRVETQYF. The chain links TRBV18 to TRBJ2-5, with 8 bases lining up with TRBD1. Germline trimming cut 5 bases from V and 5 bases from J; bases unmatched to any gene: 4. The CDR3 contains 13 residues. Germline lookup yields CDR1 KGHSH and CDR2 LQKENI.

This clone was counted a few times. The rearrangement links TRBV5-4 to TRBJ2-7; 9 nucleotides line up with TRBD2. This CDR3 contains 13 residues. V was pared by 4 bases and J by 5 bases, with 4 bases of the junction left unmatched. Germline V lookup: CDR1 SGHNT, CDR2 YYREEE (reference sequence). The CDR3 DNA reads TGTGCCAGCAGCCGGGGACTAGCCGACGAGCAGTACTTC. Translated, it gives CASSRGLADEQYF.

The chain uses TRBV9 and TRBJ2-5, with 11 bases matching TRBD1. The CDR3 loop spans 17 amino acids. After removal of 4 bases from V and 2 bases from J, the junction contained 10 bases not matched to a gene. From germline, CDR1 is SGDLS and CDR2 YYNGEE. The CDR3 spells CASSLGQGAFSQETQYF. The CDR3 DNA follows: TGTGCCAGCAGCCTCGGACAGGGGGCGTTTAGTCAAGAGACCCAGTACTTC.

The rearrangement uses TRBV18 and TRBJ2-5; D unresolved. This CDR3 spans 13 amino acids. CDR1 KGHSH and CDR2 LQKENI come from the germline V gene. The V end was cut by 3 bases, the J end by 0 bases, with 5 bases between. Here the CDR3 reads CASSPNYQETQYF. The CDR3 nucleotides are TGTGCCAGCTCACCGAACTACCAAGAGACCCAGTACTTC.

V is TRBV29-1 and J is TRBJ1-5; TRBD1 aligns across 7 bases. This CDR3 region has 14 residues. V shed 4 bases and J 0 bases; nucleotides not matched to a gene: 3. Germline loops: CDR1 SQVTM, CDR2 ANQGSEA. The CDR3 is CSVGNRGSNQPQHF. The DNA for the CDR3 is TGCAGCGTTGGAAACAGGGGTAGCAATCAGCCCCAGCATTTT.